A selection of T cell receptor beta chains follows, all from one sample in a study of cytomegalovirus exposure and HLA in healthy donors. TCRdb keeps only in-frame clones here, not all; method: immunoSEQ multiplex PCR. This table lists approximately 190,000 clones. The sequenced material came from PBMCs. These receptors were taken from a boy under 18 in good health and CMV-seronegative. Each CDR3 is given with its conserved first and last residue. Each record gives: D gene, J gene, V gene, CDR3 DNA, CDR3 protein. A D gene is named only where the DNA matches it firmly.

>-|TRBJ1-5|TRBV4-3
TGCGCCAGCAGCCAAGCCCCGGGGAGCAATCAGCCCCAGCATTTT
CASSQAPGSNQPQHF
>-|TRBJ1-2|TRBV10-3
TGTGCCATCAGTGAGAGTGGCGGTCTCTACACCTTC
CAISESGGLYTF
>-|TRBJ1-1|TRBV6-1
TGTGCCAGCAGTGAGATTACACGGGGAGCTTTCTTT
CASSEITRGAFF
>-|TRBJ2-7|TRBV9
TGTGCCAGCAGCGCGAGAGGGGGGGCCGACGAGCAGTACTTC
CASSARGGADEQYF
>TRBD1|TRBJ1-5|TRBV11-2
TGTGCCAGCAGCACCACCGGACAGGGTTATCAGCCCCAGCATTTT
CASSTTGQGYQPQHF
>-|TRBJ2-1|TRBV14
TGTGCCAGCAACCCCGGGACTCTCTCCTACAATGAGCAGTTCTTC
CASNPGTLSYNEQFF
>-|TRBJ2-7|TRBV7-8
TGTGCCAGCAGCTTCGGCAGGATAAACGAGCAGTACTTC
CASSFGRINEQYF
>TRBD1|TRBJ1-5|TRBV2
TGTGCCAGCAGCGCGCAGGGGGTGATCAATCAGCCCCAGCATTTT
CASSAQGVINQPQHF
>TRBD1|TRBJ1-2|TRBV5-1
TGCGCCAGCACCATCGGGACAGGGGCCCGAGCCTCCTATGGCTACACCTTC
CASTIGTGARASYGYTF
>TRBD1|TRBJ2-2|TRBV11-2
TGTGCCAGCAGCCCTAGGAGAGGGGGCCCCGGGGAGCTGTTTTTT
CASSPRRGGPGELFF
>TRBD1|TRBJ1-2|TRBV5-1
TGCGCCAGCAGCACCACAGGGGGCACAAGCTATGGCTACACCTTC
CASSTTGGTSYGYTF
>-|TRBJ1-1|TRBV29-1
TGCAGCTCCCGGGGGATGAACACTGAAGCTTTCTTT
CSSRGMNTEAFF
>-|TRBJ1-2|TRBV19
TGTGCCAGTAGTATAGATACGGGGATTTATGGCTACACCTTC
CASSIDTGIYGYTF
>-|TRBJ1-2|TRBV5-8
TGTGCCAGCAGCCACATAAATACAGGGAACTATGGCTACACCTTC
CASSHINTGNYGYTF
>TRBD2|TRBJ2-5|TRBV6-6
TGTGCCAGCAGGCCAGCGGGGGGAGGAGAGACCCAGTACTTC
CASRPAGGGETQYF
>TRBD2|TRBJ2-7|TRBV5-6
TGTGCCAGCAGCCCCCACCCCCTAGCGGGGGAAAGCTACGAGCAGTACTTC
CASSPHPLAGESYEQYF
>-|TRBJ2-2|TRBV5-4
TGTGCCAGCAGCTTGGTCGGGGCGAACACCGGGGAGCTGTTTTTT
CASSLVGANTGELFF
>-|TRBJ2-6|TRBV5-1
TGCGCCAGCAGCTTGGGACAGTCCTCCTCTGGGGCCAACGTCCTGACTTTC
CASSLGQSSSGANVLTF
>-|TRBJ2-5|TRBV28
TGTGCCAGCAGTTTCCCCTTGGCGGAAGAGACCCAGTACTTC
CASSFPLAEETQYF
>TRBD2|TRBJ2-5|TRBV28
TGTGCCAGCAGACTAGCGGGGTTAGAGACCCAGTACTTC
CASRLAGLETQYF
>-|TRBJ1-4|TRBV2
TGTGCCAGCAGTGGGGGGGGGTCGGACGAAAAACTGTTTTTT
CASSGGGSDEKLFF
>-|TRBJ1-1|TRBV28
TGTGCCAGCAGTTTAACGGGGGAAGCTTTCTTT
CASSLTGEAFF
>TRBD1|TRBJ1-4|TRBV6-6
TGTGCCAGCAGTTACAGTTCAGGGGGTTATAATGAAAAACTGTTTTTT
CASSYSSGGYNEKLFF
>TRBD2|TRBJ2-3|TRBV28
TGTGCCAGCAGCCCGGGGGGGCCACGAACAGATACGCAGTATTTT
CASSPGGPRTDTQYF
>-|TRBJ1-2|TRBV5-6
TGTGCCAGCAGCTTGGGCGGGGCTAACTATGGCTACACCTTC
CASSLGGANYGYTF
>TRBD2|TRBJ2-5|TRBV4-1
TGCGCCAGCAGCCAAGGGGAAGCGGGGGGGGTGGAGACCCAGTACTTC
CASSQGEAGGVETQYF
>-|TRBJ1-1|TRBV30
TGTGCCTGGAGTACGGGGAAGGATGTCACTGAAGCTTTCTTT
CAWSTGKDVTEAFF
>TRBD1|TRBJ2-7|TRBV6-5
TGTGCCAGCAGAAGGGGGACAGGGCATTCCTACGAGCAGTACTTC
CASRRGTGHSYEQYF
>TRBD2|TRBJ2-1|TRBV5-4
TGTGCCAGCAGCCCGGTAGCGGGGAATGAGCAGTTCTTC
CASSPVAGNEQFF
>-|TRBJ1-1|TRBV5-5
TGTGCCAGCAGCTTATCGTCCGTTGAAGCTTTCTTT
CASSLSSVEAFF
>-|TRBJ1-6|TRBV4-1
TGCGCCAGCAGCCAAGTGTGGGCAGGGGATTCACCCCTCCACTTT
CASSQVWAGDSPLHF
>-|TRBJ1-2|TRBV7-9
TGTGCCAGCAGCTTAGCGTTTAGAATAGGGGCTGGCTACACCTTC
CASSLAFRIGAGYTF
>-|TRBJ1-2|TRBV14
TGTGCCAGCAGCCCGGGAAGAAACTATGGCTACACCTTC
CASSPGRNYGYTF
>-|TRBJ2-2|TRBV7-8
TGTGCCAGCAGCCCGAGGGTGTCCGGGGAGCTGTTTTTT
CASSPRVSGELFF
>TRBD1|TRBJ1-6|TRBV4-1
TGCGCCAGCAGCCAGGACAGGGTTCTTGGTTCACCCCTCCACTTT
CASSQDRVLGSPLHF
>TRBD2|TRBJ2-5|TRBV19
TGTGCCAGTAGTAGATTAGCGGGGGAGCGGGAGACCCAGTACTTC
CASSRLAGERETQYF
>-|TRBJ1-2|TRBV7-3
TGTGCCAGCAGCTTAGGGGGGGGAGAAGGCTACACCTTC
CASSLGGGEGYTF
>-|TRBJ1-5|TRBV7-9
TGTGCCAGCAGCCGGACAAATAGCAATCAGCCCCAGCATTTT
CASSRTNSNQPQHF
>-|TRBJ1-2|TRBV30
TGTGCCTGGAGTGGTAGACAGTCGCCTAACTATGGCTACACCTTC
CAWSGRQSPNYGYTF
>TRBD1|TRBJ2-7|TRBV28
TGTGCCAGCAGCTTACAGGGGGCTCAGGTCCGCGAGCAGTACTTC
CASSLQGAQVREQYF
>-|TRBJ1-1|TRBV7-9
TGTGCCAGCAGCACCCATAGAGGGGGGGGGAACACTGAAGCTTTCTTT
CASSTHRGGGNTEAFF
>-|TRBJ1-1|TRBV18
TGTGCCAGCTCACCCCCCGGACAGTCCATCGCTTTCTTT
CASSPPGQSIAFF
>-|TRBJ1-2|TRBV5-1
TGCGCCAGCAGCTTGGATGCTACCTATGGCTACACCTTC
CASSLDATYGYTF
>TRBD1|TRBJ1-1|TRBV29-1
TGCAGCGCGAAGGGGAGTCCCGGGACAGGTATGAGGATGCCAAACACTGAAGCTTTCTTT
CSAKGSPGTGMRMPNTEAFF
>TRBD1|TRBJ1-6|TRBV19
TGTGCCAGTAGAGGGGGCTCGTCCTATAATTCACCCCTCCACTTT
CASRGGSSYNSPLHF
>-|TRBJ2-1|TRBV5-1
TGCGCCAGCAGCTTAGGGGGGGCCTCATCAATCTCCTACAATGAGCAGTTCTTC
CASSLGGASSISYNEQFF
>-|TRBJ2-5|TRBV7-7
TGTGCTAGCAGCCATACATCCGGGAGACATCCATGGGAGACCCAGTACTTC
CASSHTSGRHPWETQYF
>TRBD1|TRBJ2-7|TRBV7-9
TGTGCCAGCAGCTCCCCCGGGACAGGGGCCGTAGAGCAGTACTTC
CASSSPGTGAVEQYF
>-|TRBJ1-5|TRBV6-5
TGTGCCAGCAGTTACTCGGGAGGTAGCAATCAGCCCCAGCATTTT
CASSYSGGSNQPQHF
>-|TRBJ1-2|TRBV6-5
TGTGCCAGCAGTTCCGGGGATGACTATGGCTACACCTTC
CASSSGDDYGYTF
>TRBD2|TRBJ2-2|TRBV19
TGTGCCAGTCGGTCCATGGGGGGGGTAGCGGGGGTCTCCGGGGAGCTGTTTTTT
CASRSMGGVAGVSGELFF
>-|TRBJ2-7|TRBV5-1
TGCGCCAGCAGCTTTGGAGCCGAGCAGTACTTC
CASSFGAEQYF
>-|TRBJ1-1|TRBV28
TGTGCCAGCAGTTTAGGTTCCCGGGGGACCCTTGAAGCTTTCTTT
CASSLGSRGTLEAFF
>-|TRBJ2-5|TRBV6-1
TGTGCCAGCAGTCGACTACCCCAAGAGACCCAGTACTTC
CASSRLPQETQYF
>-|TRBJ1-1|TRBV7-3
TGTGCCAGCAGCTTAGAACAAAACACTGAAGCTTTCTTT
CASSLEQNTEAFF
>-|TRBJ1-1|TRBV5-6
TGTGCCAGCAGCCTAGACTTTAACCCGAACACTGAAGCTTTCTTT
CASSLDFNPNTEAFF